The entry below gives a single T cell receptor beta chain sequence along with its context. Original processing methods: Cell counts per sample came from amplifying reference gene primers. The repertoire was sequenced with immunoSEQ multiplex PCR; TCRdb's copy has only in-frame clones and lacks some. The V and J calls and the clone size are those of that table, but D and trimming were determined from the DNA. The top ten hold roughly 9.7% of the sample, which has about 170,000 clones, roughly nine tenths seen once. The data derive from a study of blood T cell repertoires in COVID-19. Study-wide context: The cDNA or gDNA used as material had been derived from T cells, B-cell-depleted T cells, or PBMCs.

Germline values: CDR1 GTSNPN, CDR2 SVGIG (reference sequence). CDR3 length: 17 amino acids. V dropped 0 bases and J dropped 4; count of bases not matched to a gene: 12. Patients in Seattle were enrolled during active infection, then followed longitudinally. This chain links TRBV30 with TRBJ2-1; TRBD2 agrees at 7 bases. Sequenced: peripheral blood. This TCR was sampled from an older woman with COVID-19, enrolled during active disease. As DNA, the CDR3 is TGTGCCTGGAGTGTACTTCTCGTGTCTAGCGGATACAATGAGCAGTTCTTC. This translates into CAWSVLLVSSGYNEQFF.